This TCR beta chain came from a study of T cell clones after liver transplantation. Study-wide context: Immunosuppression withdrawal was tried within 2 years after liver transplantation in this trial. Findings and caveats of the study: Migration into the graft, not deletion, may explain lost graft donor-reactive T cells.

Sequencing was performed with immunoSEQ multiplex PCR; in TCRdb, only in-frame clones are kept and a portion is missing. Of around 80,000 clones detected, around four fifths appear once; the ten largest clones hold under 0.6%. This CDR3 contains 15 residues. V lost 1 base and J lost 9; bases outside the gene matches: 9. CDR1 and CDR2 (germline): SGHTA, FQGNSA. Regarding this clone: The antigen remains unidentified.

The chain carries TRBV7-2 and TRBJ2-1; 7 bases are shared with TRBD2. The receptor was isolated from a human patient who received a liver transplant. Part of the T cell pool may stem from the graft donor. The sequencing here drew on CD4+ T cells from blood, taken 46 months after liver transplant. In DNA, the CDR3 is TGTGCCAGCAGCTTAGAAATCGCGGGAGAGGCTGAGCAGTTCTTC. Encoded protein: CASSLEIAGEAEQFF. Full variable domain (missing parts from reference TRBV7-2 and TRBJ2-1): GAGVSQSPSNKVTEKGKDVELRCDPISGHTALYWYRQSLGQGLEFLIYFQGNSAPDKSGLPSDRFSAERTGGSVSTLTIQRTQQEDSAVYLCASSLEIAGEAEQFFGPGTRLTVL.